The source of this TCR beta chain is a study of human T cells and chemical hapten exposure. Sample time point: patch test 1, 2 weeks after DPC sensitization. Described treatment: therapeutic diphenylcyclopropenone sensitization with weekly scalp DPC. The CDR3 is 12 amino acids. Germline values: CDR1 SEHNR, CDR2 FQNEAQ (reference sequence). V trimming: 4 bases; J trimming: 10 bases; junction bases outside the gene matches: 6. TCRdb independently ran MiXCR on the RACE reads; one entry per CDR3 protein. The table shows some 94,000 distinct CDR3 sequences, with around 12% occurring only once. This clonotype was observed a handful of times.

The chain links TRBV7-9 to TRBJ1-1; TRBD1 agrees at 7 bases. The sequence derives from a woman aged 35 to 49 with alopecia areata. Some clones in this sample may be carry-over from other donors' samples. Sequences were derived from whole blood, sampled in connection with sensitization to the hapten diphenylcyclopropenone (DPC). CDR3 in DNA: TGTGCCAGCAGCTCAAGGGGGCCTGGAGCTTTCTTT. Translation gives CASSSRGPGAFF.